These 13 T cell receptor beta chains share one sample of origin, sequenced in a study of blood T cell repertoires in COVID-19. The assay was immunoSEQ multiplex PCR, and TCRdb's table has in-frame clones only and misses some. The repertoire holds roughly 320,000 clones, approximately 90% seen once, with roughly 6% in the top ten. The sequenced material came from peripheral blood. These receptor sequences come from a woman between 50 and 59 years old with COVID-19, enrolled during active disease.

The chain is built from TRBV7-6 and TRBJ2-2; 11 positions agree with TRBD2. Losses at the gene ends were 10 bases for V and 5 bases for J; bases not matched to a gene: 9. Per the germline V gene, CDR1 is SGHVS and CDR2 is FNYEAQ. The CDR3 has 15 residues. The CDR3: CATKPIAGGTGELFF. CDR3 nucleotides: TGTGCCACCAAGCCTATAGCGGGAGGGACCGGGGAGCTGTTTTTT. The full variable domain, its missing parts supplied by reference TRBV7-6 and TRBJ2-2, is GAGVSQSPRYKVTKRGQDVALRCDPISGHVSLYWYRQALGQGPEFLTYFNYEAQQDKSGLPNDRFSAERPEGSISTLTIQRTEQRDSAMYRCATKPIAGGTGELFFGEGSRLTVL.

The chain links TRBV7-9 to TRBJ1-5; D might be TRBD1 (5 bases). The CDR3 consists of 17 residues. Germline V gene lookup returns CDR1 SEHNR and CDR2 FQNEAQ (reference sequence). V was trimmed by 1 base and J by 6 bases, leaving 19 bases between them. The CDR3 sequence: CASSLVEGPPGSQPQHF. In DNA form, the CDR3 reads TGTGCCAGCAGCTTAGTCGAGGGGCCCCCCGGGAGTCAGCCCCAGCATTTT.

This chain joins TRBV3-1 (or the pseudogene TRBV3-2) and TRBJ2-7, with 9 bases that match TRBD2. Germline lookup yields CDR1 LGHDT and CDR2 YNNKEL (reference sequence). V lost 4 bases, J lost 3 bases, and 4 bases stayed unmatched. This CDR3 spans 14 amino acids. The CDR3: CASSLAGVLYEQYF. CDR3 sequence (DNA): TGTGCCAGCAGCCTAGCGGGAGTGCTCTACGAGCAGTACTTC.

The chain uses TRBV5-1 and TRBJ2-4, with 7 bases matching TRBD1. This CDR3 comprises 16 residues. CDR1 and CDR2 (germline): SGHRS, YFSETQ. Trimming took 4 bases from V and 2 from J; bases not matched to a gene: 9. Here the CDR3 reads CASSPGTVPPKNIQYF. CDR3 DNA sequence: TGCGCCAGCAGCCCAGGGACAGTTCCCCCCAAAAACATTCAGTACTTC. The full variable domain, rest sourced from reference TRBV5-1 and TRBJ2-4, is KAGVTQTPRYLIKTRGQQVTLSCSPISGHRSVSWYQQTPGQGLQFLFEYFSETQRNKGNFPGRFSGRQFSNSRSEMNVSTLELGDSALYLCASSPGTVPPKNIQYFGAGTRLSVL.

This chain joins TRBV27 and TRBJ2-1; tentative D call: TRBD2 (6 bases). The germline V gene has CDR1 MNHEY and CDR2 SMNVEV (reference sequence). V lost 3 bases and J lost 0, with 15 bases in between. CDR3 length equals 17 residues. CDR3 protein: CASSFSTRGGSYNEQFF. The CDR3 nucleotides read TGTGCCAGCAGTTTTTCTACTAGGGGAGGCTCCTACAATGAGCAGTTCTTC.

This clone was picked up a small number of times. In DNA, the CDR3 is TGTGCCAGCAGCCCGCCTAAGACTAGCGGGAGGGGCGAGCAGTACTTC. It is translated as CASSPPKTSGRGEQYF. The chain links TRBV7-8 to TRBJ2-7; the match to TRBD2 covers 14 bases. Germline assignment: CDR1 SGHVS and CDR2 FQNEAQ. Trimming took 5 bases from V and 6 from J; bases not matched to a gene: 9. The length of the CDR3 is 16 residues.

V and J are TRBV4-1 and TRBJ2-1; TRBD2 matches 14 bases. Germline CDR1 reads MGHRA; CDR2 reads YSYEKL. The ends lost 3 bases at V and 3 bases at J; junction bases unmatched: 4. This CDR3 region has 17 residues. The CDR3 DNA sequence: TGCGCCAGCAGCCAGGAGGGACTAGCGGGAGTCTACAATGAGCAGTTCTTC. Translating it yields CASSQEGLAGVYNEQFF.

V and J are TRBV30 and TRBJ1-4, with TRBD1 as a possible D gene (5 bases). The CDR3 runs 14 residues. Germline values: CDR1 GTSNPN, CDR2 SVGIG (reference sequence). The V and J ends lost 4 bases and 7 bases respectively, with 16 bases between them. The CDR3 region is CAWNSGSWGEKLFF. In DNA form, the CDR3 reads TGTGCCTGGAATTCAGGGTCATGGGGTGAAAAACTGTTTTTT.

This rearrangement joins TRBV7-2 to TRBJ2-5; unclear D gene. Germline CDR1 reads SGHTA; CDR2 reads FQGNSA. This CDR3 spans 13 amino acids. The V end lost 2 bases, the J end lost 2 bases, and 6 bases lay between the germline ends. CDR3 DNA: TGTGCCAGCAGCTTAAGCAGGCAAGAGACCCAGTACTTC. Its translation: CASSLSRQETQYF.

Regarding this clone: The sample contains more than one DNA sequence encoding this CDR3. The genes are TRBV6-5 and TRBJ1-2; 11 nucleotides match TRBD1. Looked up from germline, CDR1 is MNHEY and CDR2 is SVGAGI. The CDR3 loop spans 15 amino acids. The V segment lost 4 bases and the J segment 4 bases; nucleotides outside the gene matches: 5. The CDR3 reads CASSSAGTGGYGYTF. CDR3 DNA: TGTGCCAGCAGTTCCGCCGGGACAGGGGGCTATGGCTACACCTTC.

V usage is TRBV5-1 and J usage is TRBJ2-2; TRBD2 aligns across 13 bases. Looked up from germline, CDR1 is SGHRS and CDR2 is YFSETQ. The CDR3 runs to 20 residues. The junction had 12 bases not matched to a gene; V was cut back by 4 bases and J by 0 bases. Here the CDR3 reads CASSRAGTSGNPANTGELFF. The CDR3 DNA reads TGCGCCAGCAGCCGCGCCGGGACTAGCGGGAATCCCGCGAACACCGGGGAGCTGTTTTTT.

The CDR3 protein is CATSRTGQGHYGYTF. As DNA, the CDR3 is TGTGCCACCAGCAGAACCGGACAGGGACACTATGGCTACACCTTC. The genes are TRBV15 and TRBJ1-2; 8 bases are shared with TRBD1. The CDR3 extends over 15 amino acids. J was trimmed by 3 bases and V by 2 bases; bases with no gene match: 5. Germline CDR1 and CDR2: LNHNV and YYDKDF (reference sequence).

CDR3 residues: CAWSSARTGSSGNTIYF. The CDR3 DNA is TGTGCCTGGAGTTCTGCCCGAACAGGATCCTCTGGAAACACCATATATTTT. The chain employs TRBV30 and TRBJ1-3; perhaps TRBD1 as D (5 bases). Germline CDR1 and CDR2: GTSNPN and SVGIG (reference sequence). The CDR3 length is 17 residues. V was clipped by 2 bases and J by 0 bases, with 17 bases between them.